This is a list of T cell receptor beta chains from one sample in a study of shared clonotypes between healthy human individuals. Clones were sequenced by immunoSEQ multiplex PCR, and TCRdb holds only the in-frame ones, with some missing. The sample lists more than 2 million clones; roughly 93% were seen once. Sample: naive CD8+ T cells from PBMCs. These receptors came from a young man in good health. Some clones in this sample may be carry-over from other donors' samples. Both conserved end residues are part of each CDR3. Each record gives: V gene, clone size, J gene, D gene, CDR3 protein, CDR3 DNA. A D gene is named only where the DNA matches it firmly. Clone size appears in some rows only: once, few, many, or a class for an expanded clone.

TRBV6-6	NA	TRBJ2-7	NA	CASSYPNGRSTYEQYF	TGTGCCAGCAGTTACCCTAATGGGCGCAGCACCTACGAGCAGTACTTC
TRBV28	NA	TRBJ2-7	TRBD2	CASSSWRGGLAGLYEQYF	TGTGCCAGCAGTTCGTGGCGAGGGGGGCTAGCGGGCCTCTACGAGCAGTACTTC
TRBV28	NA	TRBJ2-1	TRBD1	CASNRPGQTFSSYNEQFF	TGTGCCAGCAATAGACCGGGACAGACCTTTAGCTCCTACAATGAGCAGTTCTTC
TRBV27	NA	TRBJ1-2	TRBD1	CASSITGGDYGYTF	TGTGCCAGCAGTATAACAGGGGGCGACTATGGCTACACCTTC
TRBV6-1	NA	TRBJ1-4	NA	CASTPPWGIGEKLFF	TGTGCCAGCACCCCTCCGTGGGGGATAGGTGAAAAACTGTTTTTT
TRBV10-3	NA	TRBJ1-2	NA	CAISDLHGLYGYTF	TGTGCCATCAGTGATTTGCACGGGCTTTATGGCTACACCTTC
TRBV7-9	NA	TRBJ2-5	TRBD2	CASSEGLADQETQYF	TGTGCCAGCAGCGAGGGACTAGCGGACCAAGAGACCCAGTACTTC
TRBV6-1	NA	TRBJ2-7	NA	CASSEATSRSYEQYF	TGTGCCAGCAGTGAAGCCACTAGCAGATCCTACGAGCAGTACTTC
TRBV30	once	TRBJ2-7	TRBD1	CAWSVPTGIWYEQYF	TGTGCCTGGAGTGTACCGACAGGGATTTGGTACGAGCAGTACTTC
TRBV9	NA	TRBJ1-1	NA	CASSVGKNTEAFF	TGTGCCAGCAGCGTAGGAAAAAACACTGAAGCTTTCTTT
TRBV7-9	NA	TRBJ2-7	TRBD1	CASSTQETGVYEQYF	TGTGCCAGCAGCACCCAGGAGACAGGGGTCTACGAGCAGTACTTC
TRBV19	NA	TRBJ1-3	NA	CASSAGPPGNTIYF	TGTGCCAGTAGTGCAGGCCCTCCTGGAAACACCATATATTTT
TRBV9	NA	TRBJ1-2	TRBD1	CASSVGVSGQGLQIYGYTF	TGTGCCAGCAGCGTAGGGGTTTCGGGACAGGGCCTCCAAATCTATGGCTACACCTTC
TRBV7-2	NA	TRBJ2-7	TRBD2	CASSAGLATEQYF	TGTGCCAGCAGCGCTGGACTAGCGACCGAGCAGTACTTC
TRBV14	NA	TRBJ2-5	NA	CASSQGAHRRETQYF	TGTGCCAGCAGCCAAGGGGCCCACCGGCGAGAGACCCAGTACTTC
TRBV19	NA	TRBJ1-1	NA	CASSLSDGENTEAFF	TGTGCCAGTAGTCTGTCGGACGGTGAGAACACTGAAGCTTTCTTT
TRBV5-1	few	TRBJ2-1	NA	CATHLDPVSYNEQFF	TGCGCCACCCATCTCGACCCTGTCTCCTACAATGAGCAGTTCTTC
TRBV7-9	NA	TRBJ2-4	NA	CASSPAGIQYF	TGTGCCAGCAGCCCTGCGGGCATTCAGTACTTC
TRBV7-2	few	TRBJ1-1	NA	CASSHRLGVFF	TGTGCCAGCAGCCACCGGCTTGGGGTGTTCTTT
TRBV10-1	NA	TRBJ1-5	NA	CARRQPPPQHF	TGCGCCAGGAGACAACCTCCCCCCCAGCATTTT
TRBV4-2	NA	TRBJ2-2	TRBD1	CASSHPTGGSTGELFF	TGTGCCAGCAGCCATCCGACAGGGGGCTCGACCGGGGAGCTGTTTTTT